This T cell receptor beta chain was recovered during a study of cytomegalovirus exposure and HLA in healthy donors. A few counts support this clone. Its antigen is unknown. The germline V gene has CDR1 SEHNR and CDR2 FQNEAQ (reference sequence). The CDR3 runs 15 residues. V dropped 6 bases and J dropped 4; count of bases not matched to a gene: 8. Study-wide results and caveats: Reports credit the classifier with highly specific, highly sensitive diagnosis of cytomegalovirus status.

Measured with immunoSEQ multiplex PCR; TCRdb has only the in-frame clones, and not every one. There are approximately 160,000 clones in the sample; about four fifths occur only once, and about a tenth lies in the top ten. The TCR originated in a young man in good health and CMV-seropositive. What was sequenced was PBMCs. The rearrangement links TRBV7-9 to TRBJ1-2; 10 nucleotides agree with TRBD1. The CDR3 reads CASSRGQGGLYGYTF. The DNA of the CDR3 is TGTGCCAGCAGTCGAGGACAGGGGGGTCTCTATGGCTACACCTTC.